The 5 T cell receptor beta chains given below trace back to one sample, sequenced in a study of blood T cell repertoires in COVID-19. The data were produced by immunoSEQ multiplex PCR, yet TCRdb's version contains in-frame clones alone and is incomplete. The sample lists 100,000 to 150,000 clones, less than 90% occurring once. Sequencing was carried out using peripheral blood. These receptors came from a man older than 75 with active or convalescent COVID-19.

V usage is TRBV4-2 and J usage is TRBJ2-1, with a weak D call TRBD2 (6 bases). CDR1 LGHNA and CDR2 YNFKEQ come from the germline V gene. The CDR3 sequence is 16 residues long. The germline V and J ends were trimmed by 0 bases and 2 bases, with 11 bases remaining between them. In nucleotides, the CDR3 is TGTGCCAGCAGCCAAGAAGCGGGCCTAACCTACAATGAGCAGTTCTTC. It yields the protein CASSQEAGLTYNEQFF.

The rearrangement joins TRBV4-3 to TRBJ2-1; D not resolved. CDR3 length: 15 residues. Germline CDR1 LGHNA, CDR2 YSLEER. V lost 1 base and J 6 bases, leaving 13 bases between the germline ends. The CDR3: CASSQGRQIFNEQFF. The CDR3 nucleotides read TGCGCCAGCAGCCAAGGGCGGCAGATCTTCAATGAGCAGTTCTTC.

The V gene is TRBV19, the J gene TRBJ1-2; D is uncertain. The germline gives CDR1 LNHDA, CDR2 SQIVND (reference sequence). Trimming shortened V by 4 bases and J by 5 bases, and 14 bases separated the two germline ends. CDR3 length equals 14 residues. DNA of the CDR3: TGTGCCAGTAGTAGCCTCGGCGGGGTTTATGGCTACACCTTC. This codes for CASSSLGGVYGYTF. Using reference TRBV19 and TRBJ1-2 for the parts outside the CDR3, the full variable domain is DGGITQSPKYLFRKEGQNVTLSCEQNLNHDAMYWYRQDPGQGLRLIYYSQIVNDFQKGDIAEGYSVSREKKESFPLTVTSAQKNPTAFYLCASSSLGGVYGYTFGSGTRLTVV.

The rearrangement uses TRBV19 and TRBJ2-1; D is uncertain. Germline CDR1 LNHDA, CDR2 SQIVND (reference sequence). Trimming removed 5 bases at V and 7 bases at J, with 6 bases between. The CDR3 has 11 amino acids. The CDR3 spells CASSEVNEQFF. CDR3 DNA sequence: TGTGCCAGTAGTGAGGTAAATGAGCAGTTCTTC.

This CDR3 is CASSFKTGGVYMNTEAFF. The CDR3 coding sequence is TGTGCCAGCAGCTTTAAGACAGGTGGGGTCTACATGAACACTGAAGCTTTCTTT. The chain employs TRBV7-2 and TRBJ1-1, with D possibly TRBD1 on 6 matching bases. The CDR3 extends over 18 amino acids. Between the trimmed V and J ends, which lost 3 bases and 0 bases, there was a span of 20 bases. Per the germline V gene, CDR1 is SGHTA and CDR2 is FQGNSA. The full variable domain, with the rest looked up from reference TRBV7-2 and TRBJ1-1, is GAGVSQSPSNKVTEKGKDVELRCDPISGHTALYWYRQSLGQGLEFLIYFQGNSAPDKSGLPSDRFSAERTGGSVSTLTIQRTQQEDSAVYLCASSFKTGGVYMNTEAFFGQGTRLTVV.